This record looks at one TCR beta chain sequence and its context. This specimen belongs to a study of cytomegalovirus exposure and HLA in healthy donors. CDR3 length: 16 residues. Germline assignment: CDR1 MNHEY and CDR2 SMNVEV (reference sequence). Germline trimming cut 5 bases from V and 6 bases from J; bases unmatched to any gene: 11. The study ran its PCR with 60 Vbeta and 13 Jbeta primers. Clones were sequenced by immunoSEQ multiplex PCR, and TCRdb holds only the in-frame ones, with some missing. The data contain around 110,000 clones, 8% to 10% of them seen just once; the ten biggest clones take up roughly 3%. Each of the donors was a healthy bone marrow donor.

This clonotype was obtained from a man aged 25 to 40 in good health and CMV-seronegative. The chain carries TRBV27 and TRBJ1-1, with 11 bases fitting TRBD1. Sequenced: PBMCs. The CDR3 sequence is CASSGTGGRSVSEAFF. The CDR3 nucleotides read TGTGCCAGCAGTGGGACAGGGGGGCGGTCGGTCTCTGAAGCTTTCTTT.